This T cell receptor beta chain was captured by sequencing in a study of naive CD8 T cells in extremely preterm neonates. Here immunoSEQ multiplex PCR was the method, and the copy in TCRdb shows in-frame clones only, minus some. Of roughly 5,300 clones in the sample, around 97% were seen once. This clone came up a few times. Healthy children aged about 16-60 months having elective surgery, and healthy nonsmoking adults, gave blood. Sorted cells: live naive CD8+ T cells, CD45RA+CCR7+, Annexin V-negative. V was shortened by 4 bases and J by 7 bases, with 14 bases between the two germline ends. CDR1 SGDLS and CDR2 YYNGEE come from the germline V gene. CDR3 size: 13 residues.

The J gene is TRBJ1-1, the V gene TRBV9; D might be TRBD1 (6 bases). This clonotype was obtained from a human donor in good health. The specimen was naive CD8+ T cells from blood. CDR3 amino acids: CASSLGAGDEAFF. The CDR3, as DNA: TGTGCCAGCAGCTTAGGGGCAGGGGATGAAGCTTTCTTT.